Shown below are 18 T cell receptor beta chains from a single sample sequenced in a study of blood T cells in healthy people across ages. The second PCR ran about 6 to 12 cycles with a sample-barcoded 5' primer and J-beta primers. TCRdb reprocessed the 5' RACE reads via MiXCR and lists one record per CDR3 protein. The sample includes hundreds of thousands of distinct CDR3 sequences, more than 45% seen only once; the top ten take 22%. The specimen was blood. These TCRs come from a man aged 25 to 40 in good health.

The sample holds a few counts of this clonotype. The gene calls are TRBV5-4 and TRBJ2-5; 7 positions match TRBD2. J gave up 3 bases and V 0 bases, and 5 bases lay outside the gene matches. Germline V gene data show CDR1 as SGHNT and CDR2 as YYREEE (reference sequence). The CDR3 runs 15 residues. The CDR3 coding sequence is TGTGCCAGCAGCTTGGGTCTAGCGGCTGAAGAGACCCAGTACTTC. It encodes CASSLGLAAEETQYF.

In this sample, this clonotype turned up once. The rearrangement uses TRBV29-1 and TRBJ1-4; 10 bases align to TRBD1. The CDR3 sequence is 14 residues long. The germline V gene has CDR1 SQVTM and CDR2 ANQGSEA. The junction had 4 bases not matched to a gene; V was cut back by 4 bases and J by 5 bases. CDR3 protein: CSVGRGQGNEKLFF. CDR3 DNA: TGCAGCGTTGGAAGGGGACAGGGGAATGAAAAACTGTTTTTT.

The chain has TRBV5-1 and TRBJ2-7, with a possible D match to TRBD1 (6 bases). The V end lost 3 bases, the J end lost 2 bases, and 15 bases lay between the germline ends. The CDR3 runs 15 residues. Per germline, CDR1 SGHRS and CDR2 YFSETQ. DNA of the CDR3: TGCGCCAGCAGCTCAGGACAGCAACTAACCTACGAGCAGTACTTC. Translating gives CASSSGQQLTYEQYF.

The chain uses TRBV6-2 or TRBV6-3 and TRBJ1-2; possibly TRBD1 for D (5 bases). The germline V gene encodes CDR1 MNHEY and CDR2 SVGEGT. Trimming shortened V by 5 bases and J by 1 base, and 11 bases separated the two germline ends. CDR3 size: 14 residues. CDR3 sequence reads: CASSAGQVNYGYTF. In DNA form, the CDR3 reads TGTGCCAGCAGTGCCGGACAAGTTAACTATGGCTACACCTTC.

Here the CDR3 reads CSARVRSSYNEQFF. The CDR3, as DNA: TGCAGTGCTAGAGTCAGGAGCTCCTACAATGAGCAGTTCTTC. The gene calls are TRBV20-1 and TRBJ2-1, with D uncertain. Germline V gene lookup returns CDR1 DFQATT and CDR2 SNEGSKA (reference sequence). The CDR3 runs to 14 residues. Trimming shortened V by 1 base and J by 0 bases, and 7 bases separated the two germline ends.

J is TRBJ1-6 and V is TRBV7-2; D remains unclear. The germline V gene encodes CDR1 SGHTA and CDR2 FQGNSA. There are 13 residues in the CDR3. V was clipped by 0 bases and J by 7 bases, with 4 bases between them. CDR3 residues: CASSLAGNSPLHF. The CDR3 DNA follows: TGTGCCAGCAGCTTAGCTGGCAATTCACCCCTCCACTTT.

The chain recombines TRBV7-2 with TRBJ2-3; 7 nucleotides agree with TRBD1. This CDR3 region has 15 residues. Looked up from germline, CDR1 is SGHTA and CDR2 is FQGNSA. Germline trimming cut 7 bases from V and 1 base from J; bases unmatched to any gene: 8. The DNA of the CDR3 is TGTGCCAGCACCGCTAACACAGGGGGCACAGATACGCAGTATTTT. Protein: CASTANTGGTDTQYF.

The chain has TRBV7-2 and TRBJ2-7, with 10 bases that match TRBD2. The CDR3 has 18 residues. Germline values: CDR1 SGHTA, CDR2 FQGNSA. V gave up 4 bases and J gave up 0 bases; unmatched junction bases: 12. The CDR3 nucleotides read TGTGCCAGCAGCTCTCCGGGGGGTAGCGGGAGGAGCTCCTACGAGCAGTACTTC. Residues: CASSSPGGSGRSSYEQYF.

This sequence joins TRBV20-1 and TRBJ2-5, with D possibly matching TRBD1 (5 bases). The V gene's germline CDR1 is DFQATT and CDR2 SNEGSKA (reference sequence). The CDR3 loop spans 16 amino acids. The V gene lost 0 bases and the J gene lost 0 bases, with 14 bases spanning the gap. The CDR3 sequence is CSARDRRRGNQETQYF. CDR3 nucleotides: TGCAGTGCTAGAGACCGGCGAAGGGGTAACCAAGAGACCCAGTACTTC.

Written as DNA, the CDR3 is TGTGCCAGCAGCTCCATTATAGCGGGGGCCGAGAACTACGAGCAGTACTTC. It encodes CASSSIIAGAENYEQYF. The chain is built from TRBV7-8 and TRBJ2-7; TRBD2 matches 9 bases. This CDR3 spans 17 amino acids. Germline assignment: CDR1 SGHVS and CDR2 FQNEAQ. V dropped 4 bases and J dropped 3; count of bases not matched to a gene: 13. Variable domain in full (rest from reference TRBV7-8 and TRBJ2-7): GAGVSQSPRYKVAKRGQDVALRCDPISGHVSLFWYQQALGQGPEFLTYFQNEAQLDKSGLPSDRFFAERPEGSVSTLKIQRTQQEDSAVYLCASSSIIAGAENYEQYFGPGTRLTVT.

The chain recombines TRBV11-2 with TRBJ2-3, with 7 bases matching TRBD2. The CDR3 has 14 amino acids. Germline lookup yields CDR1 SGHAT and CDR2 FQNNGV. The J segment lost 2 bases and the V segment lost 7 bases, leaving 6 bases of the junction unmatched. The DNA for the CDR3 is TGTGCCAGCAACCACGGGAGGAACACAGATACGCAGTATTTT. This gives the protein CASNHGRNTDTQYF.

The chain is built from TRBV29-1 and TRBJ2-1; 10 bases map to TRBD2. The CDR3 runs 14 residues. The V gene's germline CDR1 is SQVTM and CDR2 ANQGSEA. Trimming at V came to 6 bases and at J to 6 bases, leaving 8 bases not matched to a gene. CDR3 sequence: CSVMPSGGSNEQFF. The CDR3 DNA is TGCAGCGTGATGCCTAGCGGGGGAAGCAATGAGCAGTTCTTC.

This chain uses TRBV7-9 with TRBJ2-4; tentative D call: TRBD1 (6 bases). This CDR3 comprises 13 residues. CDR1 and CDR2 from the germline V gene are SEHNR and FQNEAQ (reference sequence). V shed 3 bases and J shed 9 bases, with 12 bases lying between them. In DNA, the CDR3 is TGTGCCAGCAGCTTTACAGGGTACGGCATTCAGTACTTC. Its translation: CASSFTGYGIQYF.

This clonotype was detected once. The chain's CDR3 is CASSMGISWNEKLFF. The CDR3 coding sequence is TGTGCCAGCAGTATGGGGATCTCCTGGAATGAAAAACTGTTTTTT. The chain recombines TRBV6-5 with TRBJ1-4; D is unresolved. Germline CDR1 MNHEY, CDR2 SVGAGI. The CDR3 sequence is 15 residues long. Deletions cut 5 bases from V and 5 bases from J, with 15 bases between.

J is TRBJ2-1 and V is TRBV29-1; 11 nucleotides line up with TRBD2. The CDR3 sequence is 16 residues long. J gave up 9 bases and V 1 base, and 11 bases lay outside the gene matches. From germline, CDR1 is SQVTM and CDR2 ANQGSEA. CDR3 loop: CSVEGSGRASWGEQFF. The DNA of the CDR3 is TGCAGCGTTGAAGGTAGCGGGAGGGCAAGTTGGGGTGAGCAGTTCTTC.

This clonotype showed up just once. The chain couples TRBV20-1 to TRBJ2-1; either TRBD1 or TRBD2 may fit D (6 bases each). V shed 2 bases and J shed 9 bases, with 11 bases lying between them. There are 12 residues in the CDR3. Germline V gene sequence: CDR1 DFQATT, CDR2 SNEGSKA (reference sequence). The CDR3 here is CSARLGGGEQFF. Written as DNA, the CDR3 is TGCAGTGCTAGATTGGGGGGCGGTGAGCAGTTCTTC.

The sample holds a few counts of this clonotype. The rearrangement joins TRBV10-3 to TRBJ1-2; unclear D gene. The CDR3 is 15 amino acids. CDR1 ENHRY and CDR2 SYGVKD come from the germline V gene. V dropped 7 bases and J dropped 3 bases, with 18 bases sitting between them. Written as DNA, the CDR3 is TGTGCCATCAAAGTAGGCCGAGGGCTTGACTATGGCTACACCTTC. This codes for CAIKVGRGLDYGYTF.

Details on this clonotype: The limits of the CDR3 on the DNA are not certain, so only TCRdb's listed CDR3 is given. This chain connects TRBV29-1 to TRBJ1-1. The CDR3 length is 10 residues, termini included. CDR1 is SQVTM and CDR2 is ANQGSEA in the germline V gene. Here the CDR3 reads CSVAKGTTFF.